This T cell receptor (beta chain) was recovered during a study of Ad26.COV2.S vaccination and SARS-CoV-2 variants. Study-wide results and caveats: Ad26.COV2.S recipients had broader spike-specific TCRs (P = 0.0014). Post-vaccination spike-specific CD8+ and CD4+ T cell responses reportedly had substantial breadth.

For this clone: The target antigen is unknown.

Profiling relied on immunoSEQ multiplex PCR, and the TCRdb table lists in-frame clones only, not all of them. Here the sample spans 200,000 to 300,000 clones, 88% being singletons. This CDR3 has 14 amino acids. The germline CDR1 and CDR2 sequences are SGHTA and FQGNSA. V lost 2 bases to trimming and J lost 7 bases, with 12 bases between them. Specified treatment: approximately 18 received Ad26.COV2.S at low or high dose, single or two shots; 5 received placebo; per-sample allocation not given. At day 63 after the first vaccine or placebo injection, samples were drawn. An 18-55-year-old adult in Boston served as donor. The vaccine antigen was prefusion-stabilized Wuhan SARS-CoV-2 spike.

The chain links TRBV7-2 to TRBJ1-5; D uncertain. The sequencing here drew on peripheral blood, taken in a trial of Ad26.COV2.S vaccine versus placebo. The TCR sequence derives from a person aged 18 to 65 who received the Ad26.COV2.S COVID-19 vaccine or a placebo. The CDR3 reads CASSLRGGPQPQHF. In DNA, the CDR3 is TGTGCCAGCAGCTTACGGGGAGGGCCCCAGCCCCAGCATTTT.